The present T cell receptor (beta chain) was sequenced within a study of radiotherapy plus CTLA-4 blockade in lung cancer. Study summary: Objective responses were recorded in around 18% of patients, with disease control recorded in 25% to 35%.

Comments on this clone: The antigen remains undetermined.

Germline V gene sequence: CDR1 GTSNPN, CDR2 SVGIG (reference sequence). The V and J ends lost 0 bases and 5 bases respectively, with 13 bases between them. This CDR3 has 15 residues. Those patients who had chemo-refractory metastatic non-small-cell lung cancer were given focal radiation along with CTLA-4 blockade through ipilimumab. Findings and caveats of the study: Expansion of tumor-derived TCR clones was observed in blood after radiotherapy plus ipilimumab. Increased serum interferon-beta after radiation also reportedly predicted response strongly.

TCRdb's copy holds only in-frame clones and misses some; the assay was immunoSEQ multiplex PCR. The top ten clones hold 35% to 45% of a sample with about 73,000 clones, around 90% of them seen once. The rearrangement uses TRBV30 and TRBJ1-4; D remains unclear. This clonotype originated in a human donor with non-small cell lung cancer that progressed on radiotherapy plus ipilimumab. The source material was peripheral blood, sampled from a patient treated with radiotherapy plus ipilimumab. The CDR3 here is CAWSVRQGLNEKLFF. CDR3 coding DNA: TGTGCCTGGAGTGTACGCCAAGGCCTAAATGAAAAACTGTTTTTT.